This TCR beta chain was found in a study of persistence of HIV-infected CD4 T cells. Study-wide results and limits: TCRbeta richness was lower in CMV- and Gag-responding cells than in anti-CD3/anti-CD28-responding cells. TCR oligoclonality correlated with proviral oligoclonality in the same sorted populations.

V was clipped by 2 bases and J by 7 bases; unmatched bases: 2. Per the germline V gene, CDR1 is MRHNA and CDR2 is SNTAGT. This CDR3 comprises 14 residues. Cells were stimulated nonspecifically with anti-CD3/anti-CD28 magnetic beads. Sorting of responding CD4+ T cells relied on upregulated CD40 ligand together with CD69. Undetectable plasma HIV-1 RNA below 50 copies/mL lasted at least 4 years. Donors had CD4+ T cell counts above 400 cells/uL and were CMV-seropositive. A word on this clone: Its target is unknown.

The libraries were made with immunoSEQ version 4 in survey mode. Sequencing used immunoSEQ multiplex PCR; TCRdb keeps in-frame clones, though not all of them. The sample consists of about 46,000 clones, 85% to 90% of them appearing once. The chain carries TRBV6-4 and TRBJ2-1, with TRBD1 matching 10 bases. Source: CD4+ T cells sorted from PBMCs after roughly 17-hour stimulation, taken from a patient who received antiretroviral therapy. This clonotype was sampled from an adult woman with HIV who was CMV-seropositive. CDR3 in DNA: TGTGCCAGCAGTGACCCGGGACAGGGGAATGAGCAGTTCTTC. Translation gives CASSDPGQGNEQFF.